The 5 T cell receptor beta chains presented below share a single source sample, sequenced in a study of identical twins. TCRdb called the 5' RACE reads again in MiXCR, with one record for every CDR3 protein. The sample contains hundreds of thousands of distinct CDR3 sequences, approximately 20% of which appear only once. This sample also belongs to another study, concerning yellow fever vaccine responses in identical twins.

Sequences were obtained from CD4+ T cells sorted from blood. The receptors were sampled from a young woman in good health.

The chain's CDR3 is CASSFRDRSYGYTF. CDR3 nucleotides: TGTGCCAGCAGCTTCCGGGACAGAAGCTATGGCTACACCTTC. V and J are TRBV5-6 and TRBJ1-2; the match to TRBD1 covers 7 bases. The V gene end was trimmed by 2 bases and the J gene end by 4 bases; junction bases not matched to a gene: 5. Germline V gene data show CDR1 as SGHDT and CDR2 as YYEEEE. The CDR3 contains 14 residues.

The V call is TRBV6-2 or TRBV6-3, the J call TRBJ2-3; 7 bases match TRBD2. The CDR3 sequence is 16 residues long. V lost 6 bases to trimming and J lost 2 bases; unmatched junction nucleotides: 11. Germline-derived CDR1 and CDR2 are MNHEY and SVGEGT. CDR3 in amino acids: CASRKGLVGDTDTQYF. The CDR3 DNA reads as TGTGCCAGCAGGAAAGGACTAGTCGGGGACACAGATACGCAGTATTTT.

The rearrangement links TRBV20-1 to TRBJ1-1; a possible D gene is TRBD1 (6 bases). The V gene's germline CDR1 is DFQATT and CDR2 SNEGSKA (reference sequence). Trimming took off 1 base at V and 0 bases at J, with 12 bases between the two ends. The CDR3 has 15 amino acids. This CDR3 reads CSARAPDRVNTEAFF. CDR3 coding DNA: TGCAGTGCTAGAGCACCGGACAGAGTGAACACTGAAGCTTTCTTT.

This clonotype has only a few counts. The chain recombines TRBV5-1 with TRBJ1-4; no clear D gene. Germline V gene data show CDR1 as SGHRS and CDR2 as YFSETQ. The length of the CDR3 is 15 residues. V was clipped by 1 base and J by 6 bases, with 13 bases between them. The CDR3: CASSLLGLSDEKLFF. CDR3 coding DNA: TGCGCCAGCAGCTTGTTAGGCCTGTCGGATGAAAAACTGTTTTTT.

This rearrangement joins TRBV10-3 to TRBJ2-7; D is unresolved. This CDR3 has 12 amino acids. Germline V lookup: CDR1 ENHRY, CDR2 SYGVKD. Trimming took 6 bases from V and 5 from J, leaving 11 bases between them. The CDR3: CAISLQNNEQYF. The CDR3 bases are TGTGCCATCAGCCTACAGAACAACGAGCAGTACTTC.